The table lists the clone carrying this TCR beta chain with a count of one. Its specificity is unknown. TCRdb's table, derived via immunoSEQ multiplex PCR, lists solely in-frame clones and lacks some. The table records around 100,000 clones, roughly 87% of them present only once. This CDR3 is 18 amino acids long. V shed 6 bases, J shed 0 bases, and the junction held 5 bases outside the gene matches. Per the germline V gene, CDR1 is SEHNR and CDR2 is FQNEAQ (reference sequence). The sample originates from a study of graft-versus-host responses after intestinal transplantation. Study summary: Multivisceral, liver-intestinal, or isolated intestinal transplants were given to recipients. Recipients across the board were started on anti-thymocyte globulin induction, then kept on tacrolimus and steroids for approximately three years.

Study findings and constraints: GvH clonotypes were identified within recipient marrow, with a subset emerging first in ileum or blood. Patients with graft-donor T cell macrochimerism had high graft-versus-host to host-versus-graft clonal ratios in allografts.

This sequence originates from a human donor who received an intestinal transplant. This specimen consisted of unstimulated CD4+ T cells sorted from spleen or lymph node cells, obtained before intestinal transplant. V usage is TRBV7-9 and J usage is TRBJ2-1; TRBD2 aligns across 16 bases. This CDR3 reads CASRGLAGGPSSYNEQFF. The CDR3 nucleotides are TGTGCCAGCAGGGGACTAGCGGGAGGGCCTAGCTCCTACAATGAGCAGTTCTTC.